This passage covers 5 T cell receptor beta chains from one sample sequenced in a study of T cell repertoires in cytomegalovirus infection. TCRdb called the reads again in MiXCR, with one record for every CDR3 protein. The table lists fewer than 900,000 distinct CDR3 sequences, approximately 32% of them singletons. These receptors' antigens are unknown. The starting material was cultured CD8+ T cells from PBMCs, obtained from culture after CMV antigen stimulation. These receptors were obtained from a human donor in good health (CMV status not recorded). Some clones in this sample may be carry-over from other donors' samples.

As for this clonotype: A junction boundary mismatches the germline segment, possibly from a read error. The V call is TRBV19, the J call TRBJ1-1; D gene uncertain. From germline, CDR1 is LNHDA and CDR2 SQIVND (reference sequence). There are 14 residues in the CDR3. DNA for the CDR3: TGTGCCAGTATTATAGGATCTTCGGACACTGAAGCTTTCTTT. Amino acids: CASIIGSSDTEAFF.

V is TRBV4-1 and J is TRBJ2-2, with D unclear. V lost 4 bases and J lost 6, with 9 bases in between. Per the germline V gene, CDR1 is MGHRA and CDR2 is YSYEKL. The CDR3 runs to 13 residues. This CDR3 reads CASSPRSSGELFF. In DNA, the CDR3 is TGCGCCAGCAGCCCCCGGAGCTCCGGGGAGCTGTTTTTT.

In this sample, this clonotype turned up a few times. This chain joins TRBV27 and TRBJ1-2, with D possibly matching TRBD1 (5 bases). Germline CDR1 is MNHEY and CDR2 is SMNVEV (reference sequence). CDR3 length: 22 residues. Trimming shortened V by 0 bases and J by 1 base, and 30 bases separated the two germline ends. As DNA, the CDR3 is TGTGCCAGCAGTTTATCGCCCACAACATTCCTGTCCGGGACTGGGGATAACTATGGCTACACCTTC. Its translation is CASSLSPTTFLSGTGDNYGYTF.

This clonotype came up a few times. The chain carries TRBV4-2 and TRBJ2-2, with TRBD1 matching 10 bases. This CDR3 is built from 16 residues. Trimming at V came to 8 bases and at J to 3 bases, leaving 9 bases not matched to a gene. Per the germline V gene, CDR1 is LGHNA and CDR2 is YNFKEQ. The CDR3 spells CASYDRDRGYTGELFF. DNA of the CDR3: TGTGCCAGCTACGACCGGGACAGGGGCTACACCGGGGAGCTGTTTTTT.

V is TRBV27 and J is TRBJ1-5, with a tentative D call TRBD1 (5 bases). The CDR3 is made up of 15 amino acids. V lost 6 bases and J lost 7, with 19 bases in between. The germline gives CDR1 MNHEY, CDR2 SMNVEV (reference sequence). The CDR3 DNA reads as TGTGCCAGCAGACGGGGGGTAGGGGAGCACCAGCCCCAGCATTTT. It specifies CASRRGVGEHQPQHF.